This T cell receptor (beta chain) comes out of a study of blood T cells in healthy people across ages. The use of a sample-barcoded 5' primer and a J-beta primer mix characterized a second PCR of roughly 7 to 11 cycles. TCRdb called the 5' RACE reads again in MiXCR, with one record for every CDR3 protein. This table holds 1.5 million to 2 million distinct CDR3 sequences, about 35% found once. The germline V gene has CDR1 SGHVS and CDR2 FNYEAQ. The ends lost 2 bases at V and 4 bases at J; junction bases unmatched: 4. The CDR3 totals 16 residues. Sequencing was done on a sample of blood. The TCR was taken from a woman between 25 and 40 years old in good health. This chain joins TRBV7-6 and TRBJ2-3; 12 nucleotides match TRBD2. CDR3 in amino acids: CASSLLAGGRPDTQYF. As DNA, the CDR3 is TGTGCCAGCAGCTTACTAGCGGGAGGGAGACCAGATACGCAGTATTTT.